This paragraph reports one T cell receptor beta chain. These data come from a study of CD8 T cells in Susac syndrome. CDR1 and CDR2 from the germline V gene are MNHEY and SMNVEV (reference sequence). The CDR3 loop spans 13 amino acids. The V segment lost 9 bases and the J segment 2 bases; nucleotides outside the gene matches: 4. Random-hexamer reverse transcription was applied to roughly 0.5 to 1 ug RNA. In TCRdb, the immunoSEQ multiplex PCR reads were re-called with MiXCR into one record per CDR3 protein. Altogether 150,000 to 200,000 distinct CDR3 sequences are present, approximately 94% being singletons, with the ten largest covering about 0.1%.

The receptor comes from a human donor with multiple sclerosis. The gene calls are TRBV27 and TRBJ2-3; TRBD1 agrees at 8 bases. Sample: CD4+ T cells from PBMCs. The CDR3 DNA reads as TGTGCCAGTAGGGACAGGTTCACAGATACGCAGTATTTT. Protein sequence: CASRDRFTDTQYF.